What follows are 27 T cell receptor beta chains derived from one specimen sequenced in a study of a mutant IDH1 vaccine in newly diagnosed glioma. The table came from immunoSEQ multiplex PCR; TCRdb's copy has only in-frame clones and leaves some out. The sample holds approximately 33,000 clones; around 75% are singletons and the top ten take about 10%. Their recognized antigens are unknown. Time point described: week 47, end of study. Alongside topical imiquimod, each dose of vaccine comprised 300 ug of mutant IDH1 20-mer peptide. This material consisted of PBMCs, taken from a glioma patient whose treatment included an IDH1 peptide vaccine. The receptors were sampled from a middle-aged man with glioma.

The rearrangement uses TRBV5-1 and TRBJ1-4; D is possibly TRBD1 (6 bases). Trimming stripped 0 bases from V and 6 bases from J, with 12 bases between. The CDR3 loop spans 15 amino acids. From germline, CDR1 is SGHRS and CDR2 YFSETQ. The CDR3 spells CASSLAGVLDEKLFF. Written as DNA, the CDR3 is TGCGCCAGCAGCTTGGCAGGGGTGCTCGATGAAAAACTGTTTTTT.

This sequence joins TRBV2 and TRBJ2-4; D remains ambiguous. V was shortened by 2 bases and J by 0 bases, with 8 bases between the two germline ends. The germline gives CDR1 SNHLY, CDR2 FYNNEI. The CDR3 is 15 amino acids. CDR3 nucleotide sequence: TGTGCCAGCAGTGAACTGGCGTTAGCCAAAAACATTCAGTACTTC. It translates to CASSELALAKNIQYF.

The genes are TRBV7-2 and TRBJ1-6, with a tentative D call TRBD1 (5 bases). V dropped 0 bases and J dropped 10 bases, with 10 bases sitting between them. This CDR3 has 14 residues. Germline V CDR1 and CDR2: SGHTA, FQGNSA. Written as DNA, the CDR3 is TGTGCCAGCAGCTTAGCCGGGTCAGGGTCACCCCTCCACTTT. Protein sequence: CASSLAGSGSPLHF.

The rearrangement uses TRBV13 and TRBJ1-1, with unresolved D. The CDR3 extends over 15 amino acids. Germline assignment: CDR1 PRHDT and CDR2 FYEKMQ (reference sequence). The V end was cut by 5 bases, the J end by 4 bases, with 17 bases between. CDR3 sequence reads: CASSRDGSEGTEAFF. The CDR3 DNA follows: TGTGCCAGCAGCCGAGACGGGAGCGAAGGCACTGAAGCTTTCTTT.

J is TRBJ2-1 and V is TRBV28; TRBD2 matches 11 bases. Germline loops: CDR1 MDHEN, CDR2 SYDVKM. V lost 8 bases and J lost 10; bases outside the gene matches: 7. The CDR3 loop spans 13 amino acids. CDR3 loop: CASRTGLAEEQFF. CDR3 bases: TGTGCCAGCCGAACGGGACTAGCGGAAGAGCAGTTCTTC.

This chain uses TRBV7-9 with TRBJ1-2, with D maybe TRBD1 (6 bases). CDR1 and CDR2 (germline): SEHNR, FQNEAQ (reference sequence). This CDR3 comprises 15 residues. Trimming removed 5 bases from V and 5 bases from J, with 18 bases in between. Here the CDR3 reads CASSAGAQAVYGYTF. The CDR3 nucleotides are TGTGCCAGCAGCGCAGGGGCGCAGGCGGTTTATGGCTACACCTTC. Combining the CDR3 with reference TRBV7-9 and TRBJ1-2 gives the whole variable domain DTGVSQNPRHKITKRGQNVTFRCDPISEHNRLYWYRQTLGQGPEFLTYFQNEAQLEKSRLLSDRFSAERPKGSFSTLEIQRTEQGDSAMYLCASSAGAQAVYGYTFGSGTRLTVV.

The CDR3 nucleotides are TGCAGCGTTGAAGGCCGGGGTAGGGAAACCTACAATGAGCAGTTCTTC. Encoded protein: CSVEGRGRETYNEQFF. J is TRBJ2-1 and V is TRBV29-1; TRBD2 might be the D (5 bases). V lost 1 base, J lost 2 bases, and 15 bases lay in between. The CDR3 has 16 amino acids. The germline gives CDR1 SQVTM, CDR2 ANQGSEA.

This clone was counted only a few times. Within the sample, other DNA sequences also encode this same CDR3. The chain is built from TRBV15 and TRBJ1-1, with no clear D. The germline V and J ends were trimmed by 0 bases and 8 bases, with 7 bases remaining between them. CDR1 is LNHNV, CDR2 YYDKDF, per germline (reference sequence). This CDR3 is built from 12 residues. The CDR3 region has the DNA TGTGCCACCAGCAGAGAGGGTACGGAAGCTTTCTTT. Amino acid sequence: CATSREGTEAFF. The whole variable domain, filled in from reference TRBV15 and TRBJ1-1, reads DAMVIQNPRYQVTQFGKPVTLSCSQTLNHNVMYWYQQKSSQAPKLLFHYYDKDFNNEADTPDNFQSRRPNTSFCFLDIRSPGLGDTAMYLCATSREGTEAFFGQGTRLTVV.

The chain recombines TRBV30 with TRBJ2-1, with TRBD2 matching 7 bases. V lost 1 base, J lost 5 bases, and 2 bases stayed unmatched. The germline V gene encodes CDR1 GTSNPN and CDR2 SVGIG (reference sequence). This CDR3 contains 13 residues. In DNA form, the CDR3 reads TGTGCCTGGAGTGGTCTAGCGGACAATGAGCAGTTCTTC. Translation: CAWSGLADNEQFF.

V usage is TRBV19 and J usage is TRBJ1-5; no definite D call. Germline V lookup: CDR1 LNHDA, CDR2 SQIVND (reference sequence). This CDR3 region has 13 residues. V lost 3 bases, J lost 3 bases, and 6 bases lay in between. CDR3 sequence (DNA): TGTGCCAGTAGTATTAGGGCCAATCAGCCCCAGCATTTT. This encodes CASSIRANQPQHF.

This chain links TRBV18 with TRBJ2-7; TRBD2 might be the D (6 bases). The germline CDR1 and CDR2 sequences are KGHSH and LQKENI. The V end was cut by 0 bases, the J end by 2 bases, with 14 bases between. The CDR3 contains 16 residues. The chain's CDR3 is CASSPPNGRGTYEQYF. As DNA, the CDR3 is TGTGCCAGCTCACCACCAAACGGGAGAGGAACCTACGAGCAGTACTTC.

The chain uses TRBV6-6 and TRBJ1-4; TRBD1 agrees at 7 bases. CDR1 and CDR2 from the germline V gene are MNHNY and SVGAGI (reference sequence). There are 14 residues in the CDR3. Trimming took 6 bases from V and 4 from J; bases not matched to a gene: 5. DNA for the CDR3: TGTGCCAGCAGCTATGGGACAGTTAATGAAAAACTGTTTTTT. This codes for CASSYGTVNEKLFF.

The V gene is TRBV9, the J gene TRBJ2-1; 10 nucleotides align to TRBD2. There are 22 residues in the CDR3. V lost 4 bases to trimming and J lost 1 base; unmatched junction nucleotides: 23. Germline V CDR1 and CDR2: SGDLS, YYNGEE. The CDR3 DNA follows: TGTGCCAGCAGCCCACCTTTAATGGGGACTAGCGAAGTTCAGGGATCCTACAATGAGCAGTTCTTC. Protein product: CASSPPLMGTSEVQGSYNEQFF. The full variable domain, rest sourced from reference TRBV9 and TRBJ2-1, is DSGVTQTPKHLITATGQRVTLRCSPRSGDLSVYWYQQSLDQGLQFLIQYYNGEERAKGNILERFSAQQFPDLHSELNLSSLELGDSALYFCASSPPLMGTSEVQGSYNEQFFGPGTRLTVL.

This chain connects TRBV19 to TRBJ2-1, with D possibly TRBD2 on 6 matching bases. V lost 3 bases and J 9 bases, leaving 12 bases between the germline ends. Germline CDR1 is LNHDA and CDR2 is SQIVND (reference sequence). The CDR3 extends over 13 amino acids. The CDR3 loop reads CASSIGGAGEQFF. The CDR3 coding sequence is TGTGCCAGTAGTATCGGGGGAGCAGGTGAGCAGTTCTTC.

The chain recombines TRBV5-5 with TRBJ2-7, with D possibly being TRBD1 (5 bases). CDR1 is SGHKS, CDR2 YYEKEE, per germline (reference sequence). V was trimmed by 2 bases and J by 4 bases, leaving 16 bases between them. CDR3 length: 15 residues. The CDR3 is CASSFRLQGHYEQYF. CDR3 nucleotides: TGTGCCAGCAGCTTCAGACTCCAGGGCCATTACGAGCAGTACTTC.

Relative to its sample, this clone is medium-sized. The J gene is TRBJ1-2, the V gene TRBV29-1; the D gene is possibly TRBD1 (5 bases). The CDR3 extends over 12 amino acids. Germline V lookup: CDR1 SQVTM, CDR2 ANQGSEA. V shed 4 bases and J shed 12 bases, with 18 bases lying between them. The CDR3 spells CSVGTPGTRNTF. CDR3 coding DNA: TGCAGCGTTGGTACCCCCGGGACGAGAAACACCTTC.

The chain is built from TRBV6-4 and TRBJ2-1; 8 bases agree with TRBD2. Germline values: CDR1 MRHNA, CDR2 SNTAGT. J gave up 4 bases and V 0 bases, and 5 bases lay outside the gene matches. CDR3 length equals 16 residues. The chain's CDR3 is CASSDSAGGGYNEQFF. The CDR3 DNA reads TGTGCCAGCAGTGACTCGGCGGGAGGAGGGTACAATGAGCAGTTCTTC.

V gene TRBV10-3 combines with J gene TRBJ2-3; the D is unclear. The V end lost 7 bases, the J end lost 0 bases, and 8 bases lay between the germline ends. Germline V gives CDR1 ENHRY, CDR2 SYGVKD. The CDR3 extends over 13 amino acids. The chain's CDR3 is CAINTLSTDTQYF. CDR3 in DNA: TGTGCCATCAATACCCTCAGCACAGATACGCAGTATTTT.

This CDR3 reads CASSLIAGEQYV. Here the CDR3 DNA reads TGTGCCAGCAGCTTAATAGCGGGTGAGCAGTACGTC. V usage is TRBV7-9 and J usage is TRBJ2-7; 7 bases are shared with TRBD2. The CDR3 is 12 amino acids. Germline-derived CDR1 and CDR2 are SEHNR and FQNEAQ (reference sequence). V lost 2 bases, J lost 7 bases, and 2 bases stayed unmatched.

The chain joins TRBV5-1 to TRBJ2-2; perhaps TRBD1 as D (6 bases). The CDR3 sequence is 17 residues long. Germline V gene lookup returns CDR1 SGHRS and CDR2 YFSETQ. V dropped 0 bases and J dropped 4 bases, with 16 bases sitting between them. The CDR3 loop is CASSLGHRDPGTGELFF. CDR3 in DNA: TGCGCCAGCAGCTTGGGGCACAGGGATCCTGGCACCGGGGAGCTGTTTTTT.

This chain connects TRBV11-2 to TRBJ1-5, with TRBD1 matching over 10 bases. The germline gives CDR1 SGHAT, CDR2 FQNNGV. V shed 4 bases, J shed 6 bases, and the junction held 3 bases outside the gene matches. This CDR3 is built from 14 residues. CDR3: CASSYDRGPQPQHF. CDR3 in DNA: TGTGCCAGCAGCTACGACAGGGGGCCTCAGCCCCAGCATTTT.

This chain connects TRBV7-2 to TRBJ2-7; D perhaps matches TRBD1 (6 bases). The germline V gene has CDR1 SGHTA and CDR2 FQGNSA. Trimming stripped 6 bases from V and 1 base from J, with 13 bases between. CDR3 length equals 14 residues. CDR3 region: CASSSSTGSYEQYF. CDR3 sequence (DNA): TGTGCCAGCAGTTCATCAACAGGGTCCTACGAGCAGTACTTC.

The genes are TRBV25-1 and TRBJ2-1; D not resolved. Germline values: CDR1 MGHDK, CDR2 SYGVNS. The CDR3 runs 14 residues. V gave up 0 bases and J gave up 5 bases, with 8 bases separating them. CDR3 residues: CASSEYYRDNEQFF. The DNA of the CDR3 is TGTGCCAGCAGTGAATATTATAGGGACAATGAGCAGTTCTTC.

The chain links TRBV11-2 to TRBJ1-1; 7 bases are a match to TRBD1. There are 15 residues in the CDR3. With V trimmed by 5 bases and J by 7 bases, 13 bases remained unmatched. The V gene's germline CDR1 is SGHAT and CDR2 FQNNGV. CDR3 coding DNA: TGTGCCAGCAGCCGTGCAGGGGGGACAGCGAGTGAAGCTTTCTTT. Amino acid sequence: CASSRAGGTASEAFF.

V usage is TRBV14 and J usage is TRBJ2-2, with 7 bases that match TRBD2. CDR1 and CDR2 (germline): SGHDN, FVKESK. CDR3 length equals 17 residues. Unmatched junction bases numbered 8, after V lost 2 bases and J lost 2 bases. CDR3 amino acids: CASSQFRLAANTGELFF. The CDR3 DNA sequence: TGTGCCAGCAGCCAATTTCGGCTAGCGGCAAACACCGGGGAGCTGTTTTTT. The full variable domain, in which reference TRBV14 and TRBJ2-2 provide the parts outside the CDR3, is EAGVTQFPSHSVIEKGQTVTLRCDPISGHDNLYWYRRVMGKEIKFLLHFVKESKQDESGMPNNRFLAERTGGTYSTLKVQPAELEDSGVYFCASSQFRLAANTGELFFGEGSRLTVL.

This clone was counted a few times. The rearrangement joins TRBV4-1 to TRBJ2-7, with D perhaps matching TRBD2 (6 bases). CDR3 length: 18 residues. V was cut by 0 bases and J by 6 bases, with 24 bases left in between. CDR1 MGHRA and CDR2 YSYEKL come from the germline V gene. The CDR3 loop reads CASSQDLIAVLGGSEQYF. DNA of the CDR3: TGCGCCAGCAGCCAAGATCTGATCGCGGTCTTGGGGGGAAGCGAGCAGTACTTC.

A few counts support this clone. The V gene is TRBV19, the J gene TRBJ1-5; 8 nucleotides line up with TRBD1. The germline gives CDR1 LNHDA, CDR2 SQIVND (reference sequence). V lost 7 bases, J lost 0 bases, and 5 bases stayed unmatched. This CDR3 has 15 amino acids. Here the CDR3 DNA reads TGTGCCAGTACCTTCGGACAGGGTAGCAATCAGCCCCAGCATTTT. This encodes CASTFGQGSNQPQHF.